The source of this TCR beta chain is a study of T cell repertoires in cytomegalovirus infection. V lost 0 bases to trimming and J lost 9 bases, with 18 bases between them. This CDR3 spans 16 amino acids. The germline CDR1 and CDR2 sequences are MNHEY and SMNVEV (reference sequence). TCRdb independently ran MiXCR on the reads; one entry per CDR3 protein. The table lists about 830,000 distinct CDR3 sequences, 32% of them singletons. Only a few counts were recorded for this clonotype. The antigen is unknown. The sequence derives from a human donor in good health (CMV status not recorded). Some clones in this sample may be carry-over from other donors' samples. The sequenced sample was cultured CD8+ T cells from PBMCs, obtained from culture after CMV antigen stimulation. This chain uses TRBV27 with TRBJ2-1; a possible D gene is TRBD1 (7 bases). DNA of the CDR3: TGTGCCAGCAGTTTATCGATGTTCAGGGGGAGGTTTGAGCAGTTCTTC. It yields the protein CASSLSMFRGRFEQFF.